This record concerns one TCR beta chain sequence. The antigen remains undetermined. Each donor's status was that of a healthy bone marrow donor. The CDR3 length is 11 residues. Germline assignment: CDR1 MDHEN and CDR2 SYDVKM. The germline V and J ends were trimmed by 11 bases and 7 bases, with 12 bases remaining between them. This sample is drawn from a study of cytomegalovirus exposure and HLA in healthy donors. About the research overall: Unique TCR beta sequences numbering some 120 million came from 150 million to 200 million T cells in an earlier analysis.

The PCR contained 60 Vbeta and 13 Jbeta primers. The assay was immunoSEQ multiplex PCR, and TCRdb's table has in-frame clones only and misses some. The data show about 160,000 clones, around 80% seen once. Study-wide results and limits: According to the study, some 160 TCR beta chains were cytomegalovirus-associated. The study assumed roughly uniform donor sequencing depth for presence/absence analyses.

The J gene is TRBJ1-5, the V gene TRBV28, with D maybe TRBD1 (5 bases). The material sequenced was PBMCs. The receptor was derived from a girl aged 10 to 17 in good health and CMV-seropositive. CDR3 coding DNA: TGTGCCTGCGGGGGGACGCAGCCCCAGCATTTT. Protein: CACGGTQPQHF. The variable domain in full, completed from reference TRBV28 and TRBJ1-5, reads DVKVTQSSRYLVKRTGEKVFLECVQDMDHENMFWYRQDPGLGLRLIYFSYDVKMKEKGDIPEGYSVSREKKERFSLILESASTNQTSMYLCACGGTQPQHFGDGTRLSIL.